The clone carrying this T cell receptor (beta chain) has just one count. V was trimmed by 2 bases and J by 6 bases, leaving 11 bases between them. Germline CDR1 reads MNHEY; CDR2 reads SVGAGI. The CDR3 contains 14 residues. The data were taken from a study of response to subunit inactivated influenza vaccine. One entry per CDR3 protein, called by TCRdb with MiXCR from the RT-PCR reads. The sample contains 180,000 or so distinct CDR3 sequences, roughly 12% of which appear only once. This same sample was also taken into another study, of T cells expressing NK-cell markers. According to that study: UMIs accompanied the 5'RACE template switching by which TCR beta cDNA was made. The use of an anti-gamma-delta TCR antibody, which was added in several experiments, restricted sorting to T cells expressing alpha-beta TCR. Dominant NKG2C+ clonotypes in roughly six donors made up roughly 1.0-7.0% of CD8+ T cells.

This material consisted of CD8+ T cells sorted from PBMCs, taken about 11 days after vaccination. This sequence joins TRBV6-5 and TRBJ1-5; D ambiguous. The receptor comes from a man aged 50 to 60 who received an inactivated influenza vaccine. CDR3 residues: CASSYGVGVQPQHF. CDR3 in DNA: TGTGCCAGCAGTTACGGGGTGGGTGTTCAGCCCCAGCATTTT.